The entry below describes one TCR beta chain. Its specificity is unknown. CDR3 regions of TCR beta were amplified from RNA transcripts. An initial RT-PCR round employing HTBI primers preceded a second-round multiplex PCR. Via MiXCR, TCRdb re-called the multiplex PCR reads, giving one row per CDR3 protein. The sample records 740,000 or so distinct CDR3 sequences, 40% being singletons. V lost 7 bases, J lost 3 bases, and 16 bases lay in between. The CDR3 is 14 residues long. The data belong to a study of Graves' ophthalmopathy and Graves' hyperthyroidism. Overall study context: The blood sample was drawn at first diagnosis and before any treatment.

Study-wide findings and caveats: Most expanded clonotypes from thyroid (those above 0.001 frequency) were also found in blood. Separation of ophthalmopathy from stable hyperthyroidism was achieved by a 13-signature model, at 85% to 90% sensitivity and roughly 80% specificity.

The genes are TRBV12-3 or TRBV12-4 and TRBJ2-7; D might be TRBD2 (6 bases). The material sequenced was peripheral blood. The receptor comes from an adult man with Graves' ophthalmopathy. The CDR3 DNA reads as TGTGCCAGCACCTGGGCGGGACCCAACTACGAGCAGTACTTC. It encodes CASTWAGPNYEQYF.